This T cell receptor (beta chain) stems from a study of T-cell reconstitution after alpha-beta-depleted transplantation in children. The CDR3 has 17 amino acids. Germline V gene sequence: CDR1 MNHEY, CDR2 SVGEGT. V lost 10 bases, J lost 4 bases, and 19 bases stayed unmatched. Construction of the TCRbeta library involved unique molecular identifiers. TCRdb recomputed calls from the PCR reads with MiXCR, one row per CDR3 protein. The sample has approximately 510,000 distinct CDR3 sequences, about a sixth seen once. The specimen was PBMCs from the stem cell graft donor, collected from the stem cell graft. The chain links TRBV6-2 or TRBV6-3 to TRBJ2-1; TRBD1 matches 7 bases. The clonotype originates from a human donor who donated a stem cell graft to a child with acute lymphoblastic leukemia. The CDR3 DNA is TGTGCCACCGACCCATTCCACAGGGGTTCGAGGTACAATGAGCAGTTCTTC. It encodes CATDPFHRGSRYNEQFF.